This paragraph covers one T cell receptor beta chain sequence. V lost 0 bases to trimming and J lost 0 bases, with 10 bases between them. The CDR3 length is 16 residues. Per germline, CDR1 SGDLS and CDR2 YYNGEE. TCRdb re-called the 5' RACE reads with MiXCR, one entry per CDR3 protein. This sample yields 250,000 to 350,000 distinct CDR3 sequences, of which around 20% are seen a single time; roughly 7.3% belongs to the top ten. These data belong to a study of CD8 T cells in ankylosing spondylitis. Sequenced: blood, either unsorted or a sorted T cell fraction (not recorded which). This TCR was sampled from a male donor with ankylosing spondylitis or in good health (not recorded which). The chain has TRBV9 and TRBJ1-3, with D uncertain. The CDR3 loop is CASSVDPGSSGNTIYF. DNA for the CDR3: TGTGCCAGCAGCGTAGACCCAGGCAGCTCTGGAAACACCATATATTTT.